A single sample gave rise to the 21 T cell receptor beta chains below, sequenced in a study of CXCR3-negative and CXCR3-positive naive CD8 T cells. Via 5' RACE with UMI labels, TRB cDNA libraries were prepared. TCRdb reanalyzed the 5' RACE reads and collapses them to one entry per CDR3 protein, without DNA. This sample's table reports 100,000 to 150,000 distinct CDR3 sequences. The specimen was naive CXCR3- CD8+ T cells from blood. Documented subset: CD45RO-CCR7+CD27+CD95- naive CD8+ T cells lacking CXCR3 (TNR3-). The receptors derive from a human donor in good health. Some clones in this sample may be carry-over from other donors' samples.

The CDR3 sequence is CASSLGEAAFGYGYTF. J is TRBJ1-2 and V is TRBV7-9. The CDR3 has 16 residues. The germline gives CDR1 SEHNR, CDR2 FQNEAQ (reference sequence).

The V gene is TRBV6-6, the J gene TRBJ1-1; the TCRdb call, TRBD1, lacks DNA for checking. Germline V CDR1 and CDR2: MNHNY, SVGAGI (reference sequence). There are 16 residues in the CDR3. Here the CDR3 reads CASTLPQGGGLYGAFF.

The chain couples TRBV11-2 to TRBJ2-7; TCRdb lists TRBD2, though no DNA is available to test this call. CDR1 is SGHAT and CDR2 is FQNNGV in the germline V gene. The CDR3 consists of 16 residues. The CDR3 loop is CASTLKRERGGKEQYF.

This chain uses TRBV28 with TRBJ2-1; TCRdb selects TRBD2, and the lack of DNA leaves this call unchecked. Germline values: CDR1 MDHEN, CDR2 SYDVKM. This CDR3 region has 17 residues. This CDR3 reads CASLLAGGFYGRDEQFF. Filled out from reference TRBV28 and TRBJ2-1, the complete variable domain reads DVKVTQSSRYLVKRTGEKVFLECVQDMDHENMFWYRQDPGLGLRLIYFSYDVKMKEKGDIPEGYSVSREKKERFSLILESASTNQTSMYLCASLLAGGFYGRDEQFFGPGTRLTVL.

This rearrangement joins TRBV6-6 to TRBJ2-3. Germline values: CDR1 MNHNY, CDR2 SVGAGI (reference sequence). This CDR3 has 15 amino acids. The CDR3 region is CASRHSRLDTDTQYF.

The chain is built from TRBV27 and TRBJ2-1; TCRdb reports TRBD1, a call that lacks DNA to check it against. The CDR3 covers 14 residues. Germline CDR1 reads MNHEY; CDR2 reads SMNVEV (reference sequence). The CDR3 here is CASSSVGQSNEQFF.

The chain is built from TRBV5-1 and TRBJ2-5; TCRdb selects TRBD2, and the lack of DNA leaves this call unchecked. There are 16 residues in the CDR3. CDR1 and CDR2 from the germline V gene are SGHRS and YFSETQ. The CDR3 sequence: CASSLAGETTVYEQYF.

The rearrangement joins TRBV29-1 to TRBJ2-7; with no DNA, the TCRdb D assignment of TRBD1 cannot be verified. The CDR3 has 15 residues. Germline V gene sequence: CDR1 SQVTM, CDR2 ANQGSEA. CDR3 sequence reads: CSVMTVSSLSYEQYF.

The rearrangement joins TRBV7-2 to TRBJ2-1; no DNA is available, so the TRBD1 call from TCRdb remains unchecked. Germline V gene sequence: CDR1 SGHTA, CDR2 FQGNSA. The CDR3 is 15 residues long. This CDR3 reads CASSLVGGPYNEQFF. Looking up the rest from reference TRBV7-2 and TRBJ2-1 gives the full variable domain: GAGVSQSPSNKVTEKGKDVELRCDPISGHTALYWYRQSLGQGLEFLIYFQGNSAPDKSGLPSDRFSAERTGGSVSTLTIQRTQQEDSAVYLCASSLVGGPYNEQFFGPGTRLTVL.

CDR3 sequence: CASSDMDLAGAHEQFF. V and J are TRBV13 and TRBJ2-1; checking the TCRdb D call of TRBD2 is not possible without DNA. Germline loops: CDR1 PRHDT, CDR2 FYEKMQ (reference sequence). The CDR3 totals 16 residues.

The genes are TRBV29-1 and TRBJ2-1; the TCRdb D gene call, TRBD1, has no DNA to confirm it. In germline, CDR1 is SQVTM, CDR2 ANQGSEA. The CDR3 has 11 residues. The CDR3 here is CSVGGGNEQFF.

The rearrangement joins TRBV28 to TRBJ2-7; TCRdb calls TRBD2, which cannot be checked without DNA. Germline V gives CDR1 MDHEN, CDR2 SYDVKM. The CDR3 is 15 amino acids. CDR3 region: CASSFRGGRSYEQYF.

CDR3 loop: CASSVTGVSDTQYF. The V and J genes are TRBV5-1 and TRBJ2-3; lacking DNA, the TRBD1 call made by TCRdb goes unchecked. This CDR3 contains 14 residues. The germline V gene has CDR1 SGHRS and CDR2 YFSETQ.

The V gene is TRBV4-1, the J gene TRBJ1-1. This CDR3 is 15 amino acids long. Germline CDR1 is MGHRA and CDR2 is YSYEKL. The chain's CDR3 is CASSREMGSDTEAFF.

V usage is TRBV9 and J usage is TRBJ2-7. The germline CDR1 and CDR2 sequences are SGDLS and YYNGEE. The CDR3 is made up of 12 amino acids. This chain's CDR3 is CASSADSYEQYF.

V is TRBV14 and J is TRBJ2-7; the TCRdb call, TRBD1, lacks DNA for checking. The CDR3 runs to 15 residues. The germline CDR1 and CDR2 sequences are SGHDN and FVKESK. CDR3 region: CASSQGFRENYEQYF.

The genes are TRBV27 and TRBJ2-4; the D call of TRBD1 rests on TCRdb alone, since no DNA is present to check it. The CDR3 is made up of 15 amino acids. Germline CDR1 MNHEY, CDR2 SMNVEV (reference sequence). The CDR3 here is CASSQVEGAKNIQYF.

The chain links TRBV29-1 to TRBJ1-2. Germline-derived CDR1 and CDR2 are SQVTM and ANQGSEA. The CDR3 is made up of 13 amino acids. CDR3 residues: CSVEDLKGHGYTF.

CDR3 region: CASSLDLAGVFTGELFF. The rearrangement uses TRBV7-2 and TRBJ2-2; TCRdb gives TRBD2 as the D gene, but with no DNA this cannot be confirmed. The CDR3 spans 17 residues. Germline-derived CDR1 and CDR2 are SGHTA and FQGNSA.

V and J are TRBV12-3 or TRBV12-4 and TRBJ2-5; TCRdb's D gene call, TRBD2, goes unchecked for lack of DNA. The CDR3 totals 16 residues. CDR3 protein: CASSLSGLAGQETQYF.

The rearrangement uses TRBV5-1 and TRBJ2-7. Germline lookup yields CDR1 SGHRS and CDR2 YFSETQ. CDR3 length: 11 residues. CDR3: CASRERNEQYF.